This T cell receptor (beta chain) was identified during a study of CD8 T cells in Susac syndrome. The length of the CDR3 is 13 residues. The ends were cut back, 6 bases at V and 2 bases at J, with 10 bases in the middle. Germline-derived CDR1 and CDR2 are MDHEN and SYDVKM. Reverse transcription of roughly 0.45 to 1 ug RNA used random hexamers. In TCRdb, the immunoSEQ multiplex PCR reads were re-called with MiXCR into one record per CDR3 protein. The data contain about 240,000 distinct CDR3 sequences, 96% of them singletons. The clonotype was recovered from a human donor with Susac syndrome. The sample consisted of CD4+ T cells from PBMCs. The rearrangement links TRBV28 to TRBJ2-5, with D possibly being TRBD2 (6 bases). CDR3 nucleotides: TGTGCCAGCAGCGGGAGCGCACAAGAGACCCAGTACTTC. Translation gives CASSGSAQETQYF.